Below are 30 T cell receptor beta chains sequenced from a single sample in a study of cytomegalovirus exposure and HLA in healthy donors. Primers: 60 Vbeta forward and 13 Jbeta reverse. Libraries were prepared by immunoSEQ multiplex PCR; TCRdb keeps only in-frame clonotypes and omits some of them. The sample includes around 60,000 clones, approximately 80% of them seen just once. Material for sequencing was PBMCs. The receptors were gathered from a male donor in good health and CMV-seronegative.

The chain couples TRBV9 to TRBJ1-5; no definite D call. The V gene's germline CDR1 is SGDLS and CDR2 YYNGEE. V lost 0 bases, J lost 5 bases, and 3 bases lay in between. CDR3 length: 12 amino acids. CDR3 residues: CASSVGDQPQHF. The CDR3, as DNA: TGTGCCAGCAGCGTAGGAGATCAGCCCCAGCATTTT. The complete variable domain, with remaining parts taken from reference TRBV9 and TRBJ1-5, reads DSGVTQTPKHLITATGQRVTLRCSPRSGDLSVYWYQQSLDQGLQFLIQYYNGEERAKGNILERFSAQQFPDLHSELNLSSLELGDSALYFCASSVGDQPQHFGDGTRLSIL.

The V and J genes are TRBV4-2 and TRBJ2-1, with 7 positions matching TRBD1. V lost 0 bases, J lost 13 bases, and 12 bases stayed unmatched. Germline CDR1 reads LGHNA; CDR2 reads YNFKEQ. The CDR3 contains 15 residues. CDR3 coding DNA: TGTGCCAGCAGCCAAGATAAGGGGGCCGGACAGAAACAGTTCTTC. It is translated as CASSQDKGAGQKQFF.

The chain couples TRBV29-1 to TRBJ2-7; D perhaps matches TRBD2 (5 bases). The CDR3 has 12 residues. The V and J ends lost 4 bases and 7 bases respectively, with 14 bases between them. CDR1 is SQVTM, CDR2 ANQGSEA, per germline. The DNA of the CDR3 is TGCAGCGTTGGACTTTTGGGGAGAGAGCAGTACTTC. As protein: CSVGLLGREQYF.

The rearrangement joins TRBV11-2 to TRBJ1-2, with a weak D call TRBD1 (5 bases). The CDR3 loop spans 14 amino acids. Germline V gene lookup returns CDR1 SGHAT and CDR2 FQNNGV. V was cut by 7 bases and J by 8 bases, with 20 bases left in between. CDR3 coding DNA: TGTGCCAGCACCCCATCGGGCGGACATGAAGGCTACACCTTC. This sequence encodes CASTPSGGHEGYTF.

CDR3 residues: CASRGGQVSNQPQHF. CDR3 nucleotide sequence: TGTGCCAGCAGGGGGGGGCAGGTTAGCAATCAGCCCCAGCATTTT. The rearrangement joins TRBV6-1 to TRBJ1-5, with D possibly TRBD1 on 6 matching bases. V lost 6 bases and J 0 bases, leaving 12 bases between the germline ends. Germline V lookup: CDR1 MNHNS, CDR2 SASEGT. The CDR3 is 15 amino acids.

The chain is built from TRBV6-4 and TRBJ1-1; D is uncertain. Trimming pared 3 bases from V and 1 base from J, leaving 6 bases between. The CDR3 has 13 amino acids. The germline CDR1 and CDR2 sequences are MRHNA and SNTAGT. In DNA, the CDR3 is TGTGCCAGCAGTGAACACAGGAACACTGAAGCTTTCTTT. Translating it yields CASSEHRNTEAFF.

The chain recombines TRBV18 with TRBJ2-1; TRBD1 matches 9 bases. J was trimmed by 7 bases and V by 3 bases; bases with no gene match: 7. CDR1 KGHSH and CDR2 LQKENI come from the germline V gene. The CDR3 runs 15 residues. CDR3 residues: CASSPPGTGLNEQFF. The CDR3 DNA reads TGTGCCAGCTCACCCCCCGGGACAGGGTTGAATGAGCAGTTCTTC.

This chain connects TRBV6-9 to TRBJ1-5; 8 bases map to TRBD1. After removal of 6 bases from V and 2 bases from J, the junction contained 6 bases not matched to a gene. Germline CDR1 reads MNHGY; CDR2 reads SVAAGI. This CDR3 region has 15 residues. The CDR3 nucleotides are TGTGCCAGCAGACTGGGACAGGCGGGCAATCAGCCCCAGCATTTT. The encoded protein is CASRLGQAGNQPQHF.

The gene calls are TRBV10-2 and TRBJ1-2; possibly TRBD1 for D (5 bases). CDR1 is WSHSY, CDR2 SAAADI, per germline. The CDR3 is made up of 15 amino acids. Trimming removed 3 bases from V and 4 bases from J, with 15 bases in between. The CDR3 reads CASSEGQGNIYGYTF. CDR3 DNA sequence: TGCGCCAGCAGTGAAGGCCAGGGAAATATCTATGGCTACACCTTC.

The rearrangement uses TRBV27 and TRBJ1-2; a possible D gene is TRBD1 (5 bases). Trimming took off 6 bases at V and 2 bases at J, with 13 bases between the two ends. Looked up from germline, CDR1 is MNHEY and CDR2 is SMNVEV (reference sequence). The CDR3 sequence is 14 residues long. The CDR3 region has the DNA TGTGCCAGCAGGCTTACAGGAGCCAACTATGGCTACACCTTC. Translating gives CASRLTGANYGYTF.

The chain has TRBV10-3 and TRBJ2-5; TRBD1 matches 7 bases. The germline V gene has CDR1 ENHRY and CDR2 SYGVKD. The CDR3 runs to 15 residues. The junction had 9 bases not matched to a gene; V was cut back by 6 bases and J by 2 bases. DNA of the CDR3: TGTGCCATCAGAGTCCAGGGGGTGAGGCAAGAGACCCAGTACTTC. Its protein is CAIRVQGVRQETQYF.

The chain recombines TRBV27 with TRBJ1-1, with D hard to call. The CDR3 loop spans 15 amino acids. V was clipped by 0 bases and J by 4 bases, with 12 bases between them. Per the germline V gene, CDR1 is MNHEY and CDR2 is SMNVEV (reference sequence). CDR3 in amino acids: CASSLSLAVSTEAFF. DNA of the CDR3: TGTGCCAGCAGTTTATCCCTCGCCGTTAGCACTGAAGCTTTCTTT.

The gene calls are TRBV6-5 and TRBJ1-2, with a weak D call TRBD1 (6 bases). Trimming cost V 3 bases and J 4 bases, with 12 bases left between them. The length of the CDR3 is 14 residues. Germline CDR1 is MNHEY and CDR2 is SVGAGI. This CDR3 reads CASSYQGQAYGYTF. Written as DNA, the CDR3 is TGTGCCAGCAGTTATCAGGGGCAGGCCTATGGCTACACCTTC.

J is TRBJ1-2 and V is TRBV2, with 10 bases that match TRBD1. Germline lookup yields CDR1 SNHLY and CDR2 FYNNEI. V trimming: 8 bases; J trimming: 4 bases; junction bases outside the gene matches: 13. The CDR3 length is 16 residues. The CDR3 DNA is TGTGCCAGCCGTTCTCCCGGGACAGGGGATTTCTATGGCTACACCTTC. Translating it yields CASRSPGTGDFYGYTF.

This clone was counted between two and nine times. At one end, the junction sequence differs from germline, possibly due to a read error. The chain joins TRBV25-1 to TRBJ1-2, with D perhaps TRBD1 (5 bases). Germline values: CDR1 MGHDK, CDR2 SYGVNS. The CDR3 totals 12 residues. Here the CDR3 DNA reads TGTGCCAGGACGGGCCAGGGCTATGGCTCCACCTTC. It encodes CARTGQGYGSTF.

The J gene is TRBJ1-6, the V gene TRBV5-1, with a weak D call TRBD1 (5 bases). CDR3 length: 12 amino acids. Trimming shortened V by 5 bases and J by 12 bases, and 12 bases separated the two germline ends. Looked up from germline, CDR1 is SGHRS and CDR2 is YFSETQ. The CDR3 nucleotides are TGCGCCAGCAGAACAGGCCAAGAACCCCTCCACTTT. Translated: CASRTGQEPLHF.

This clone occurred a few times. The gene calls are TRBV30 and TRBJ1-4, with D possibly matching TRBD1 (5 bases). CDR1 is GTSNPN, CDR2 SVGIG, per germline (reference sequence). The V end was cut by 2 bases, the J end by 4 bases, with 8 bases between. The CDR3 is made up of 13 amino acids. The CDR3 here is CAWSRGINEKLFF. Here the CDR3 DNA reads TGTGCCTGGAGTCGGGGGATTAATGAAAAACTGTTTTTT.

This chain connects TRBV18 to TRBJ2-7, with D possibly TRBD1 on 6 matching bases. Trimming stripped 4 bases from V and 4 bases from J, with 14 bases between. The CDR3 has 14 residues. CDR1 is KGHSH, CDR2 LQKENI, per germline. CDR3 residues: CASSLDRSGYEQYF. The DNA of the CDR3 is TGTGCCAGCTCACTAGACAGGTCGGGATACGAGCAGTACTTC. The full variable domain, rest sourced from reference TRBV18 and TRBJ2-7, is NAGVMQNPRHLVRRRGQEARLRCSPMKGHSHVYWYRQLPEEGLKFMVYLQKENIIDESGMPKERFSAEFPKEGPSILRIQQVVRGDSAAYFCASSLDRSGYEQYFGPGTRLTVT.

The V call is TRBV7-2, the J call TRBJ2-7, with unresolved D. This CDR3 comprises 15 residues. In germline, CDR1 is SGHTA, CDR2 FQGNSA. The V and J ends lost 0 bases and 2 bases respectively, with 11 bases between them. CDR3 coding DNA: TGTGCCAGCAGCTTAGCCCTCCCCCTCGCCTACGAGCAGTACTTC. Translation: CASSLALPLAYEQYF.

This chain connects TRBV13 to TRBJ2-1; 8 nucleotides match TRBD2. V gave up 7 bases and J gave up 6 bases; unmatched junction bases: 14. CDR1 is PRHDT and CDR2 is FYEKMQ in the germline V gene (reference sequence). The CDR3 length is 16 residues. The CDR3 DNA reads TGTGCCAGCACCCCGGGAGGGACGGGGGTTGTCAATGAGCAGTTCTTC. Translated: CASTPGGTGVVNEQFF.

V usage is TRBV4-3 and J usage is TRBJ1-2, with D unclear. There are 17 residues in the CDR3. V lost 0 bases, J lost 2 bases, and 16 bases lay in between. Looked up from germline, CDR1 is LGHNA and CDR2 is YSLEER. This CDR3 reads CASSQEQIGGANYGYTF. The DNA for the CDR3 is TGCGCCAGCAGCCAAGAGCAAATCGGAGGCGCAAACTATGGCTACACCTTC.

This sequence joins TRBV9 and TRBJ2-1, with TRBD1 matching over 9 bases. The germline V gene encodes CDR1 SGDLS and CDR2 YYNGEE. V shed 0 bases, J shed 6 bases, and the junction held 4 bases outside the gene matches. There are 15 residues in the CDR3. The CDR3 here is CASSVALTGGNEQFF. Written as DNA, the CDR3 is TGTGCCAGCAGCGTAGCCTTGACAGGGGGCAATGAGCAGTTCTTC. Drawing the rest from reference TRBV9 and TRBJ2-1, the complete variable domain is DSGVTQTPKHLITATGQRVTLRCSPRSGDLSVYWYQQSLDQGLQFLIQYYNGEERAKGNILERFSAQQFPDLHSELNLSSLELGDSALYFCASSVALTGGNEQFFGPGTRLTVL.

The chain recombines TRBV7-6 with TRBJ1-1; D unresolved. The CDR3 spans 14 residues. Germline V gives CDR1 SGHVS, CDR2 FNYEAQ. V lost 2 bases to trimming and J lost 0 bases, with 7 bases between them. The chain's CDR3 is CASSLTSLNTEAFF. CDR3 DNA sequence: TGTGCCAGCAGCTTAACGAGCTTGAACACTGAAGCTTTCTTT.

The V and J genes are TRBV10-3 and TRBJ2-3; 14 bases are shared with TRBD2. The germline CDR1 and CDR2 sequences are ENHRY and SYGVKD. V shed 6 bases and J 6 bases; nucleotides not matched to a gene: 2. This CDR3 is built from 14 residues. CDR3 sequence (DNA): TGTGCCATCAGGACTAGCGGGGGGGAGGATACGCAGTATTTT. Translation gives CAIRTSGGEDTQYF.

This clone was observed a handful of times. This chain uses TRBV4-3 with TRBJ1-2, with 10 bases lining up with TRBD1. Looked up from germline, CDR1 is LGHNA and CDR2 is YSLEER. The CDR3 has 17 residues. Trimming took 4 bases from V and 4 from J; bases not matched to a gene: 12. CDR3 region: CASSPGEGTGALYGYTF. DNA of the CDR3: TGCGCCAGCAGCCCGGGGGAGGGGACAGGGGCCCTCTATGGCTACACCTTC.

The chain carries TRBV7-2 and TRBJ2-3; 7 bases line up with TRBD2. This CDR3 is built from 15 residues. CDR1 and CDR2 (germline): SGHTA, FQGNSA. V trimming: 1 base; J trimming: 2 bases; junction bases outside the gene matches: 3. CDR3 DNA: TGTGCCAGCAGCTTAGACGGGGGGTACACAGATACGCAGTATTTT. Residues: CASSLDGGYTDTQYF.

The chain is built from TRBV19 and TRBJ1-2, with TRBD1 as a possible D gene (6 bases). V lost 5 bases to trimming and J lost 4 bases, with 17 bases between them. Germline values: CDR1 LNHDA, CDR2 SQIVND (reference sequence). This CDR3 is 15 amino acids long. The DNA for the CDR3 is TGTGCCAGTAGTCCAAGTCGGACAGCAGTCTATGGCTACACCTTC. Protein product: CASSPSRTAVYGYTF.

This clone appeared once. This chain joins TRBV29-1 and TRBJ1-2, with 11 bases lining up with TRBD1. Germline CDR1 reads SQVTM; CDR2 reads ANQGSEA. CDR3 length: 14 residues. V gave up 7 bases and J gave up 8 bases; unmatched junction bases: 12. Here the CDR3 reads CSAGTTGTGGGYTF. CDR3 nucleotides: TGCAGCGCTGGAACAACCGGGACAGGGGGAGGCTACACCTTC.

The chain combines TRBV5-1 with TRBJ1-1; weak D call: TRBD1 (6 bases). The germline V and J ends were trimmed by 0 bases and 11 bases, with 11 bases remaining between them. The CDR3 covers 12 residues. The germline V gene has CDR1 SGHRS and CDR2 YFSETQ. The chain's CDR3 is CASSLEGELAFF. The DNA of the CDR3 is TGCGCCAGCAGCTTGGAGGGGGAGTTGGCTTTCTTT.

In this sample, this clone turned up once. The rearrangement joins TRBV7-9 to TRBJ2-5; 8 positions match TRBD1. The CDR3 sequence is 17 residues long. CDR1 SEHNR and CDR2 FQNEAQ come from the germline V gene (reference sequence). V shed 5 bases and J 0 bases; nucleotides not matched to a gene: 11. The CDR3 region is CASSPTGAIQYQETQYF. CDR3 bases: TGTGCCAGCAGCCCGACAGGGGCGATCCAGTACCAAGAGACCCAGTACTTC. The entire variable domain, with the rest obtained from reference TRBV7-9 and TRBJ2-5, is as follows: DTGVSQNPRHKITKRGQNVTFRCDPISEHNRLYWYRQTLGQGPEFLTYFQNEAQLEKSRLLSDRFSAERPKGSFSTLEIQRTEQGDSAMYLCASSPTGAIQYQETQYFGPGTRLLVL.